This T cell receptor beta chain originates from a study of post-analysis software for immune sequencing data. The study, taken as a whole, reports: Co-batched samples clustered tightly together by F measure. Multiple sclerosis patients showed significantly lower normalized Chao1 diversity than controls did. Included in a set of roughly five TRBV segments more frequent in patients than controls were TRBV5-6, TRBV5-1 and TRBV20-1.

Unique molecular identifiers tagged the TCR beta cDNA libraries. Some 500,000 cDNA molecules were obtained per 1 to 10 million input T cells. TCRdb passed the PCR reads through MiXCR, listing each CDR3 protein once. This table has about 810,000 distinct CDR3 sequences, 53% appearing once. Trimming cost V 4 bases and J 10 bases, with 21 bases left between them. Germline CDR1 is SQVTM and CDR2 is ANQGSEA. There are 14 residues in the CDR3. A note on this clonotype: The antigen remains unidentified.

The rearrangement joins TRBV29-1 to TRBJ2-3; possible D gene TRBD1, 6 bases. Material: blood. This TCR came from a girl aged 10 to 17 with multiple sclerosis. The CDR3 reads CSVGGRGRGIAQYF. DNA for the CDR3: TGCAGCGTTGGCGGCAGGGGCCGGGGTATAGCGCAGTATTTT.